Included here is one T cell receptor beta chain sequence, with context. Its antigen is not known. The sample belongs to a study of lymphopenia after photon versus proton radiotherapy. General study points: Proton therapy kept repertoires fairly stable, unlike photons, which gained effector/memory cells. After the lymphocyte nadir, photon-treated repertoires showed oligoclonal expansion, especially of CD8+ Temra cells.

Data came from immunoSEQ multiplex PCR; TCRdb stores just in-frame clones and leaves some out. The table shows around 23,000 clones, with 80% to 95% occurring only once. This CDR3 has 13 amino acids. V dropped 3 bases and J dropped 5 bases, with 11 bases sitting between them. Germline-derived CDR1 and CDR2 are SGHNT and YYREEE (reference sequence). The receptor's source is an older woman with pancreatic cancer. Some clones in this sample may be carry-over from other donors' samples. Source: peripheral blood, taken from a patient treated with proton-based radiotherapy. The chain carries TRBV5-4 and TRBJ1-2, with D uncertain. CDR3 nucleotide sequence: TGTGCCAGCAGCTCGATAGGGCAGTATGGCTACACCTTC. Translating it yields CASSSIGQYGYTF.